This is a list of T cell receptor beta chains from one sample in a study of CD8 T cells in ankylosing spondylitis. TCRdb analysed the 5' RACE reads with MiXCR anew, one entry per CDR3 protein. The profile shows under 250,000 distinct CDR3 sequences, more than 9% of them singletons. Sequencing input: blood, either unsorted or a sorted T cell fraction (not recorded which). The receptors derive from a male donor with ankylosing spondylitis or in good health (not recorded which). The CDR3 runs from the conserved cysteine through the conserved F or W. A D gene is named only where the DNA matches it firmly.

>TRBV5-1|.
CASSLAREETQYF
>TRBV11-2|.
CASTMNNGGHEQFF
>TRBV20-1|TRBD2
CSARGLAGVSYNEQFF
>TRBV5-1|.
CASSLASEIPDAQYF
>TRBV7-2|.
CASSLEYVYEQYF
>TRBV10-3|.
CAISESGQGLYTF
>TRBV5-1|.
CASSLQGLSGNTIYF
>TRBV7-9|.
CASSLEFWGGDGYTF
>TRBV5-1|TRBD1
CASRTQGDYNEQFF
>TRBV25-1|.
CASSELEASLHSGNTIYF
>TRBV5-1|.
CASSLPGDLGYTF
>TRBV5-1|TRBD2
CASSVVVAGNNEQFF
>TRBV7-2|.
CASSSTSGGETQYF
>TRBV7-2|TRBD1
CASSLVGGGQDSYEQYF
>TRBV20-1|.
CCAVGFGTKTYEQYF
>TRBV7-2|.
CASSLRLNTEAFF
>TRBV19|.
CASDDRNYGYTF
>TRBV7-6|.
CASSSREGYEQYF
>TRBV19|TRBD1
CASTPQVGQGAGYTF
>TRBV25-1|.
CASSPARVMNTEAFF
>TRBV3-1|.
CASSPGRVKNIQYF
>TRBV29-1|.
CSVETRTDTQYF
>TRBV5-6|TRBD2
CASSSKTLAGGTDTQYF
>TRBV10-3|.
CAIRSGARGGYQPQHF
>TRBV3-1|.
CASSQDPLYEQFF
>TRBV9|.
CASSPTAEKETQYF
>TRBV7-6|.
CASSFTFEWGEQFF
>TRBV14|.
CASSQVPAGWTLTQETQYF
>TRBV30|TRBD2
CAWSVGGSSYEQYF
>TRBV3-1|TRBD1
CASSPKGQGFNQPQHF
>TRBV7-8|.
CASSLPVQDLMNTEAFF
>TRBV6-5|.
CASSYSRVTDTQYF
>TRBV7-9|.
CASSPGTLPTYEQYF
>TRBV6-5|TRBD2
CASSNRGAGAGETQYF